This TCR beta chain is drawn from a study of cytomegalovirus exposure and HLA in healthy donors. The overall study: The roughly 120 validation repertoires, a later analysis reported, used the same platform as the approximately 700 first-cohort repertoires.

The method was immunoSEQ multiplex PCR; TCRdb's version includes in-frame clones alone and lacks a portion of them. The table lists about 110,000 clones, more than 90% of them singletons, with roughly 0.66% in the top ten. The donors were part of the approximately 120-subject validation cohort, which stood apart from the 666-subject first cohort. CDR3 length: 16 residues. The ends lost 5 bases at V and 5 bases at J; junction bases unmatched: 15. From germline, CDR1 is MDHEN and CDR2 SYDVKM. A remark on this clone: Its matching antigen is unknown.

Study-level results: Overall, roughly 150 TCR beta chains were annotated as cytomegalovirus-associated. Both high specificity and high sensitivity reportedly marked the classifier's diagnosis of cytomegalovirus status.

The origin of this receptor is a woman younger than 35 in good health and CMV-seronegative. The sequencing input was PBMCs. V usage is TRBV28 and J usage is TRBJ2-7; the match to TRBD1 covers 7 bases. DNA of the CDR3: TGTGCCAGCAGTGCCTCCCCCCGACAGGGCCGAAACGAGCAGTACTTC. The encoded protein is CASSASPRQGRNEQYF.